A single T cell receptor beta chain is shown here with its context. No antigen is known for it. No qualities accompany the bases; no much larger clone lies one base away. Each collaborating institution followed its own protocols to collect whole blood in K2EDTA tubes. For TCRbeta analysis, collaborators shipped samples as frozen whole blood, isolated PBMCs, or DNA extracted from either of those sample types. TCRbeta CDR3 regions were amplified from genomic DNA by means of the immunoSEQ Assay, a bias-controlled multiplex PCR. As for the authors' bioinformatics: The number of nucleated cells in each sample was estimated by amplification of reference gene primers within the assay. Sequence reads were collapsed and filtered to measure the absolute abundance of every unique TCRbeta CDR3 rearrangement. For each sample, productive Simpson clonality was calculated as the square root of Simpson's diversity index across productive rearrangements. TCRdb retrieved this table from immuneACCESS and kept in-frame rearrangements only. Not all clones are present; in checked studies, unresolved V genes account for under half, and no reason is known for the remainder. V and J calls and clone size are as listed in that table; D and trimming were resolved from the DNA. In all, the sample holds some 90,000 clones, and about 91% of those were seen once. Of the sample, 5% to 6.5% falls within the top ten clones.

The CDR1 and CDR2 encoded by the germline V gene (reference sequence) are SGHNT and YYREEE. Germline trimming amounts to 0 bases on V and 4 bases on J, with 8 as the count of junction bases outside the gene matches. Its CDR3 holds 17 amino acids, cysteine through phenylalanine. Left in the record is the CDR3 DNA by itself, 51 bases read in frame from the first base. The data stem from a study of blood T cell repertoires in COVID-19 (dated by TCRdb to about 2020). Background for the entire study: Samples covering the acute and convalescent phases of COVID-19 were provided by collaborators in the United States, Italy and Spain. The prospective study material was composed of cDNA or gDNA derived from T cells, B-cell-depleted T cells, or PBMCs. Where HLA class I and class II types were available, the types were taken from metadata supplied by the sample provider, not from assay-based typing. A freely available public database, intended as a resource for researchers studying the immune response to SARS-CoV-2, is where the repertoires were released. Deeply sampled blood TCRbeta repertoires from subjects exposed to, actively infected with, or recovered from COVID-19 were included in the dataset. Sample metadata almost always included a de-identified subject ID, COVID-19 status, age in years and sex. The samples were drawn from the first 160 participants of the ongoing ImmuneRACE study and from over 950 subjects provided by 6 global collaborators. General study outcomes and caveats: How much clinical and demographic metadata was included differed by source and by participant, and the metadata was provided uncurated.

The V and J genes are TRBV5-4 and TRBJ2-3, with 10 central nucleotides matching TRBD2. Input material: peripheral blood. The source is an elderly woman with active COVID-19. The CDR3 corresponds to CASSLAGASGSSDTQYF. The base sequence is TGTGCCAGCAGCTTGGCCGGGGCTAGCGGGAGTTCAGATACGCAGTATTTT.